This TCR beta chain was captured in a study of blood T cell repertoires in COVID-19 (dated by TCRdb to the early 2020s). Study-level background: Samples from collaborators originated in the United States, Italy and Spain and spanned both the acute and convalescent phases of COVID-19. The prospective study material was composed of cDNA or gDNA derived from T cells, B-cell-depleted T cells, or PBMCs. Deeply sampled blood TCRbeta repertoires from subjects exposed to, actively infected with, or recovered from COVID-19 were included in the dataset. The repertoires were released in a freely available public database intended as a resource for research on the immune response to SARS-CoV-2. Samples were obtained from the ongoing ImmuneRACE study (first 160 participants) and from about 1,300 subjects provided by 6 global collaborators. Nearly every sample came with metadata listing a de-identified subject ID, COVID-19 status, age in years and sex. Where available, HLA class I and class II types were obtained from metadata supplied by the sample provider rather than from assay-based typing.

The immunoSEQ Assay, a bias-controlled multiplex PCR, was used to amplify TCRbeta CDR3 regions from genomic DNA. The paper's data handling went like this. Nucleated cell counts per sample were estimated from amplification of reference gene primers within the assay. To quantify the absolute abundance of each unique TCRbeta CDR3 rearrangement, sequence reads were collapsed and filtered. For each sample, productive Simpson clonality was calculated as the square root of Simpson's diversity index across productive rearrangements. TCRdb stores this immuneACCESS table with in-frame sequences only. Part of the clones is absent; in the studies checked, under half of the shortfall reflects unresolved V genes, and no reason is known for the rest. That table supplies the V and J calls and clone size; D and trimming were determined from the DNA. Counted in this sample were 250,000 to 300,000 clones; around 81% of them appeared once. Around 3.5% of the sample rests with the top ten.

Enrolling through a virtual design, the prospective study's participants ranged in age from roughly 18 to 95 years and lived across 24 United States geographic areas. To assign participants to cohorts, the prospective study relied on clinical history that participants themselves reported in a screening survey and a study questionnaire. Recovered participants in ImmuneRACE Cohort 3 were defined as having two consecutive negative NP/OP PCR tests, clearance from a healthcare professional, or resolution of symptoms. In the prospective study, mobile phlebotomists collected whole blood, serum and a nasopharyngeal or oropharyngeal swab from each participant. Participants in the prospective study had the option to provide additional blood draws and questionnaires over a roughly two-month period. Before DNA extraction, blood samples from the prospective study were shipped at room temperature or frozen.

Reading the germline V gene gives CDR1 MDHEN and CDR2 SYDVKM. The CDR3 starts with the cysteine, ends with the phenylalanine, and has 13 residues. Of all the DNA, just the CDR3 is kept, 39 bases in frame from base 1. Here V drops 10 bases and J drops 5 bases, and the junction holds 10 bases not matched to any gene. For this clone: No antigen is known for it. Base qualities were left out, and no much larger clone turns up one base away.

On the study overall, not on this receptor specifically: Clinical and demographic metadata were provided uncurated, with the amount varying by source and participant.

The sequenced sample consisted of PBMCs or T cells enriched from blood (not recorded which). The rearranged segments are TRBV28 and TRBJ2-5, and 7 bases in between align with TRBD2. The TCR originated in a man aged 50 to 59 who had recovered from COVID-19. The nucleotides are TGTGCCATCGGGGCGGGAGTGTTGGAGACCCAGTACTTC. It translates to CAIGAGVLETQYF.